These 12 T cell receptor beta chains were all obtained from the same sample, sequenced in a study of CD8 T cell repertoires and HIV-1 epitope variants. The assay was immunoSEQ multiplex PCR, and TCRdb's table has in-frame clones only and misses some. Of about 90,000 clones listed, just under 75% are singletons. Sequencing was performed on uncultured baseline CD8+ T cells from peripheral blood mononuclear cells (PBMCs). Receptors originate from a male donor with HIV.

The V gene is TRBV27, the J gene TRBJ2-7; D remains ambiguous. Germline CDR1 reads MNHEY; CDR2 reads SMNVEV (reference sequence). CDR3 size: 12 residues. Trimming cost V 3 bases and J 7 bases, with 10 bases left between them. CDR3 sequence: CASSLRFGEQYF. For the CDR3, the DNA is TGTGCCAGCAGTTTGAGGTTTGGTGAGCAGTACTTC.

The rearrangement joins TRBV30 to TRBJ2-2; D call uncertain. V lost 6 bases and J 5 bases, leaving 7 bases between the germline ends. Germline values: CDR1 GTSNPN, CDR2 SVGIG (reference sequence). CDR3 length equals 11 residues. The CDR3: CACRNTGELFF. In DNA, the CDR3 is TGTGCCTGTAGAAATACCGGGGAGCTGTTTTTT.

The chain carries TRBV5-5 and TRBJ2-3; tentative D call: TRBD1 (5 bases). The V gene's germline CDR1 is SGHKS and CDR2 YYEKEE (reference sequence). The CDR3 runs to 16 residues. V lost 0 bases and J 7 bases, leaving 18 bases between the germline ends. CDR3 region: CASSLEGLESRYTQYF. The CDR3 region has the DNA TGTGCCAGCAGCTTGGAGGGGCTAGAGAGTCGGTATACGCAGTATTTT.

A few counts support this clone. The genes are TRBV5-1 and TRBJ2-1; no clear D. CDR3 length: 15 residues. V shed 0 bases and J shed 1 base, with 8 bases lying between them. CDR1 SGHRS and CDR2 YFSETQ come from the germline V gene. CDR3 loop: CASSLGSVSYNEQFF. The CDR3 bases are TGCGCCAGCAGCTTGGGATCGGTATCCTACAATGAGCAGTTCTTC. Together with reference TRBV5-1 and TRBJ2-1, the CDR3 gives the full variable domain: KAGVTQTPRYLIKTRGQQVTLSCSPISGHRSVSWYQQTPGQGLQFLFEYFSETQRNKGNFPGRFSGRQFSNSRSEMNVSTLELGDSALYLCASSLGSVSYNEQFFGPGTRLTVL.

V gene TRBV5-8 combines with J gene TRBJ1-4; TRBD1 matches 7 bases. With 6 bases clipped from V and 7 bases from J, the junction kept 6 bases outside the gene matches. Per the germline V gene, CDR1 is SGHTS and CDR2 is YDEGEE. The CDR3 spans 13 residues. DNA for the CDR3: TGTGCCAGCAACAGGGGACAGTCTGAAAAACTGTTTTTT. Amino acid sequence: CASNRGQSEKLFF.

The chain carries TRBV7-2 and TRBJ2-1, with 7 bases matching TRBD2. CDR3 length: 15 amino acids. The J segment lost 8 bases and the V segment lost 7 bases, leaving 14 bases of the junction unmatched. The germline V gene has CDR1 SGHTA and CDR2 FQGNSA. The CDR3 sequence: CASTLNLAVVDEQFF. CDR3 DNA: TGTGCCAGCACCCTCAATCTAGCGGTTGTAGATGAGCAGTTCTTC.

Written as DNA, the CDR3 is TGTGCCAGCAGTTACCGGGACAGGGATAATTCACCCCTCCACTTT. Translating it yields CASSYRDRDNSPLHF. V is TRBV6-5 and J is TRBJ1-6, with 9 bases identical to TRBD1. CDR1 is MNHEY, CDR2 SVGAGI, per germline. V trimming: 2 bases; J trimming: 5 bases; junction bases outside the gene matches: 1. The CDR3 totals 15 residues.

CDR3 region: CASSEPDRGGTEAFF. In DNA form, the CDR3 reads TGTGCCAGCAGTGAACCAGACAGGGGGGGCACTGAAGCTTTCTTT. The chain has TRBV2 and TRBJ1-1; 9 nucleotides agree with TRBD1. The junction had 5 bases not matched to a gene; V was cut back by 2 bases and J by 4 bases. There are 15 residues in the CDR3. From germline, CDR1 is SNHLY and CDR2 FYNNEI. The whole variable domain, remainder taken from reference TRBV2 and TRBJ1-1, is EPEVTQTPSHQVTQMGQEVILRCVPISNHLYFYWYRQILGQKVEFLVSFYNNEISEKSEIFDDQFSVERPDGSNFTLKIRSTKLEDSAMYFCASSEPDRGGTEAFFGQGTRLTVV.

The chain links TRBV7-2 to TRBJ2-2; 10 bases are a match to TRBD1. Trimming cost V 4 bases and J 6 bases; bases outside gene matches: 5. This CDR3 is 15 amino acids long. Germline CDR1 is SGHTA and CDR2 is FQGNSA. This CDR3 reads CASSWTGGTAGELFF. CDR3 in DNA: TGTGCCAGCAGCTGGACAGGGGGAACAGCCGGGGAGCTGTTTTTT.

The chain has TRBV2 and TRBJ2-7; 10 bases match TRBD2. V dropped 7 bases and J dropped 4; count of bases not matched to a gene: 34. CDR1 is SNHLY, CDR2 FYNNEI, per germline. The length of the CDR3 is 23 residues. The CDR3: CASNVGISASGSLLQPLTYEQYF. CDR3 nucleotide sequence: TGTGCCAGCAATGTGGGTATCTCGGCTAGCGGGAGTTTACTCCAACCCCTCACATACGAGCAGTACTTC.

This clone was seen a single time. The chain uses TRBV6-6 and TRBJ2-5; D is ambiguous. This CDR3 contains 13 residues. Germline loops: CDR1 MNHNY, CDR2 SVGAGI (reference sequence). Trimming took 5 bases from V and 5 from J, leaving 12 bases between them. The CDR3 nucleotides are TGTGCCAGCAGTAGGACCCCGTGGGAGACCCAGTACTTC. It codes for CASSRTPWETQYF.

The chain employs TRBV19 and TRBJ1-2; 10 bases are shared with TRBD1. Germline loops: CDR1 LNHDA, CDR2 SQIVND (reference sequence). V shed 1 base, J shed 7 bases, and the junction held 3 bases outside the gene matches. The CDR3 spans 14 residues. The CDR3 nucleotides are TGTGCCAGTAGTATAGGGGGACAGGGGTCTGGCTACACCTTC. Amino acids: CASSIGGQGSGYTF.